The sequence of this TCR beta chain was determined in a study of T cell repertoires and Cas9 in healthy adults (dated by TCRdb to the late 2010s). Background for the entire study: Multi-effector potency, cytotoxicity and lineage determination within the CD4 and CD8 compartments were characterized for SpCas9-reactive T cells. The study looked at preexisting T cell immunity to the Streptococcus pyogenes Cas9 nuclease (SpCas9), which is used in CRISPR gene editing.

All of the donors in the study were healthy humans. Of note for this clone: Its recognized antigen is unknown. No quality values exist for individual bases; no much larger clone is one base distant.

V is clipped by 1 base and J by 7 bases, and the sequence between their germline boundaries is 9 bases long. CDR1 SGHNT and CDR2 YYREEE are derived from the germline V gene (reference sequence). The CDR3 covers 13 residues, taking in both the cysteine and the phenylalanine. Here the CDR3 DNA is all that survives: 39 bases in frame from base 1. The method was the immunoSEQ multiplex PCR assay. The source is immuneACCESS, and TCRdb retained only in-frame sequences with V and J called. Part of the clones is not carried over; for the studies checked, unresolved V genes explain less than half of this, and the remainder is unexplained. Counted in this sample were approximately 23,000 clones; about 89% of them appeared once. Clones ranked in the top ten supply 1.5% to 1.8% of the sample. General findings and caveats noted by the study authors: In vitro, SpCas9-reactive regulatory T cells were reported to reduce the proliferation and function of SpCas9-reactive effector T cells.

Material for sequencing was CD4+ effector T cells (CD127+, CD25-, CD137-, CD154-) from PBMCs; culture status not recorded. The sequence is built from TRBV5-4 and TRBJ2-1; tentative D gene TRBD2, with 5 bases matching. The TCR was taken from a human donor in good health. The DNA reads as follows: TGTGCCAGCAGCTTGTGGGCGGGTAATGAGCAGTTCTTC. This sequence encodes CASSLWAGNEQFF.